The rows below give T cell receptor beta chains drawn from one sample of a study of CD8 T cells in ankylosing spondylitis. TCRdb reanalysed the 5' RACE reads using MiXCR and keeps one entry per CDR3 protein. The repertoire holds 250,000 to 350,000 distinct CDR3 sequences, with about a fifth as singletons. Specimen: blood, either unsorted or a sorted T cell fraction (not recorded which). These receptors all come from a female donor with ankylosing spondylitis or in good health (not recorded which). The CDR3 runs from the conserved cysteine through the conserved F or W. Each record gives: D gene, clone size, J gene, V gene, CDR3 protein, CDR3 DNA. A D gene is named only where the DNA matches it firmly. Rows give clone size only sometimes, using once, few, many, or a class for an expanded clone.

d_call: NA; clone_size: NA; j_call: TRBJ2-2; v_call: TRBV6-1; cdr3_aa: CASRPARLVPGELFF; cdr3_nt: TGTGCCAGCAGACCCGCGAGACTAGTTCCCGGGGAGCTGTTTTTT
d_call: NA; clone_size: few; j_call: TRBJ2-7; v_call: TRBV5-1; cdr3_aa: CASSRAGTAASYEQYF; cdr3_nt: TGCGCCAGCAGCCGAGCTGGGACGGCGGCTTCCTACGAGCAGTACTTC
d_call: TRBD2; clone_size: NA; j_call: TRBJ2-1; v_call: TRBV6-2/TRBV6-3; cdr3_aa: CASSYPGTSGGYNEQFF; cdr3_nt: TGTGCCAGCAGTTACCCCGGGACTAGCGGGGGTTACAATGAGCAGTTCTTC
d_call: NA; clone_size: few; j_call: TRBJ1-1; v_call: TRBV12-3/TRBV12-4; cdr3_aa: CASSPRVGWETEAFF; cdr3_nt: TGTGCCAGCAGTCCCCGTGTAGGCTGGGAGACTGAAGCTTTCTTT
d_call: NA; clone_size: many; j_call: TRBJ2-3; v_call: TRBV2; cdr3_aa: CAIGTSGADTQYF; cdr3_nt: TGTGCCATCGGGACTTCAGGCGCAGATACGCAGTATTTT
d_call: TRBD2; clone_size: NA; j_call: TRBJ2-1; v_call: TRBV12-3/TRBV12-4; cdr3_aa: CASLRIAGRNEQFF; cdr3_nt: TGTGCCAGCTTACGGATAGCGGGTAGGAATGAGCAGTTCTTC
d_call: NA; clone_size: NA; j_call: TRBJ2-1; v_call: TRBV24-1; cdr3_aa: CATSDPVAEIDHNEQFF; cdr3_nt: TGTGCCACCAGTGATCCAGTCGCCGAGATCGACCACAATGAGCAGTTCTTC
d_call: NA; clone_size: many; j_call: TRBJ2-5; v_call: TRBV29-1; cdr3_aa: CSVDTPSGVGTQYF; cdr3_nt: TGCAGCGTTGATACTCCCAGTGGCGTCGGGACCCAGTACTTC
d_call: NA; clone_size: few; j_call: TRBJ2-2; v_call: TRBV7-9; cdr3_aa: CALLRTYTGELFF; cdr3_nt: TGTGCCCTGCTGCGCACCTACACCGGGGAGCTGTTTTTT
d_call: NA; clone_size: NA; j_call: TRBJ2-4; v_call: TRBV10-3; cdr3_aa: CAISAETAKNIQYF; cdr3_nt: TGTGCCATCAGTGCGGAGACAGCCAAAAACATTCAGTACTTC
d_call: TRBD2; clone_size: NA; j_call: TRBJ2-2; v_call: TRBV6-1; cdr3_aa: CASSATSGNTGELFF; cdr3_nt: TGTGCCAGCAGCGCGACTAGCGGGAACACCGGGGAGCTGTTTTTT
d_call: NA; clone_size: NA; j_call: TRBJ2-5; v_call: TRBV29-1; cdr3_aa: CSVGGRTLRETQYF; cdr3_nt: TGCAGCGTTGGGGGTCGAACTCTGAGGGAGACCCAGTACTTC
d_call: NA; clone_size: NA; j_call: TRBJ2-6; v_call: TRBV5-6; cdr3_aa: CASSSLRAGANVLTF; cdr3_nt: TGTGCCAGCAGCTCTCTGAGGGCAGGGGCCAACGTCCTGACTTTC
d_call: NA; clone_size: few; j_call: TRBJ2-3; v_call: TRBV6-1; cdr3_aa: CASSTIRGQVGLYF; cdr3_nt: TGTGCCAGCAGCACTATCCGGGGGCAGGTGGGTCTGTATTTT
d_call: TRBD2; clone_size: few; j_call: TRBJ2-1; v_call: TRBV7-2; cdr3_aa: CASSFTASGSQGEQFF; cdr3_nt: TGTGCCAGCAGCTTTACGGCTAGCGGGAGTCAGGGTGAGCAGTTCTTC
d_call: NA; clone_size: NA; j_call: TRBJ2-3; v_call: TRBV5-8; cdr3_aa: CASSLAYRVDDTQYF; cdr3_nt: TGTGCCAGCAGCTTGGCCTACAGGGTCGACGATACGCAGTATTTT
d_call: NA; clone_size: NA; j_call: TRBJ2-7; v_call: TRBV6-6; cdr3_aa: CASSYLPYEQYF; cdr3_nt: TGTGCCAGCAGTTACTTACCCTACGAGCAGTACTTC
d_call: NA; clone_size: few; j_call: TRBJ2-1; v_call: TRBV9; cdr3_aa: CASSVGGKANEQFF; cdr3_nt: TGTGCCAGCAGCGTCGGGGGAAAAGCCAATGAGCAGTTCTTC
d_call: NA; clone_size: NA; j_call: TRBJ1-2; v_call: TRBV7-8; cdr3_aa: CASSLKGTPERTF; cdr3_nt: TGTGCCAGCAGCCTAAAAGGGACGCCGGAACGGACCTTC
d_call: TRBD2; clone_size: NA; j_call: TRBJ2-7; v_call: TRBV12-5; cdr3_aa: CASGLPSGTSYEQYF; cdr3_nt: TGTGCTAGTGGGCTCCCTAGCGGTACCTCCTACGAGCAGTACTTC
d_call: NA; clone_size: NA; j_call: TRBJ2-2; v_call: TRBV12-3/TRBV12-4; cdr3_aa: CASSLVRGGELFF; cdr3_nt: TGTGCCAGCAGTTTGGTTAGGGGCGGGGAGCTGTTTTTT
d_call: NA; clone_size: NA; j_call: TRBJ2-7; v_call: TRBV6-2/TRBV6-3; cdr3_aa: CASGWVSDYEQYF; cdr3_nt: TGTGCCAGCGGTTGGGTCTCTGACTACGAGCAGTACTTC
d_call: TRBD2; clone_size: few; j_call: TRBJ2-7; v_call: TRBV20-1; cdr3_aa: CSARSLGGSGISSYEQYF; cdr3_nt: TGCAGTGCTAGATCACTTGGAGGTAGCGGGATTAGCTCCTACGAGCAGTACTTC
d_call: NA; clone_size: NA; j_call: TRBJ1-4; v_call: TRBV10-2; cdr3_aa: CASMASLNEKLFF; cdr3_nt: TGCGCCAGCATGGCAAGTCTTAATGAAAAACTGTTTTTT
d_call: TRBD2; clone_size: many; j_call: TRBJ2-1; v_call: TRBV20-1; cdr3_aa: CSAWTSGNYNEQFF; cdr3_nt: TGCAGTGCGTGGACTAGCGGGAACTACAATGAGCAGTTCTTC
d_call: NA; clone_size: few; j_call: TRBJ1-6; v_call: TRBV6-1; cdr3_aa: CASRPGSWTNSPLHF; cdr3_nt: TGTGCCAGCAGACCAGGGTCATGGACGAATTCACCCCTCCACTTT
d_call: NA; clone_size: few; j_call: TRBJ2-2; v_call: TRBV7-6; cdr3_aa: CASSPFGTGELFF; cdr3_nt: TGTGCCAGCAGCCCGTTCGGCACCGGGGAGCTGTTTTTT
d_call: TRBD1; clone_size: NA; j_call: TRBJ1-1; v_call: TRBV19; cdr3_aa: CASSTGGSGNTEAFF; cdr3_nt: TGTGCCAGTAGTACAGGGGGCTCGGGGAACACTGAAGCTTTCTTT
d_call: NA; clone_size: NA; j_call: TRBJ1-3; v_call: TRBV20-1; cdr3_aa: CFARDPQGSGNTIYF; cdr3_nt: TGCTTTGCTAGAGATCCCCAAGGCTCTGGAAACACCATATATTTT
d_call: NA; clone_size: NA; j_call: TRBJ1-4; v_call: TRBV12-3/TRBV12-4; cdr3_aa: CASSPRESWTGKLFF; cdr3_nt: TGTGCCAGCAGCCCTCGGGAAAGCTGGACCGGGAAACTGTTTTTT
d_call: NA; clone_size: NA; j_call: TRBJ1-1; v_call: TRBV6-2/TRBV6-3; cdr3_aa: CASLDRYTEAFF; cdr3_nt: TGTGCCAGCCTGGACCGTTACACTGAAGCTTTCTTT
d_call: NA; clone_size: NA; j_call: TRBJ1-1; v_call: TRBV2; cdr3_aa: CASSWGGANTEAFF; cdr3_nt: TGTGCCAGCAGCTGGGGGGGAGCAAACACTGAAGCTTTCTTT
d_call: TRBD1; clone_size: NA; j_call: TRBJ2-7; v_call: TRBV11-2; cdr3_aa: CASSLRGTGGGQYF; cdr3_nt: TGTGCCAGCAGCTTAAGGGGGACAGGCGGCGGGCAGTACTTC
d_call: NA; clone_size: few; j_call: TRBJ2-2; v_call: TRBV18; cdr3_aa: CASSPPNGEMNTGELFF; cdr3_nt: TGTGCCAGCTCACCACCCAATGGGGAGATGAACACCGGGGAGCTGTTTTTT
d_call: NA; clone_size: NA; j_call: TRBJ2-1; v_call: TRBV19; cdr3_aa: CASSIARTIGNEQFF; cdr3_nt: TGTGCCAGTAGTATAGCCAGGACTATTGGCAATGAGCAGTTCTTC
d_call: TRBD2; clone_size: NA; j_call: TRBJ2-3; v_call: TRBV5-1; cdr3_aa: CASSLLTSGNWDTQYF; cdr3_nt: TGCGCCAGCAGCTTGCTCACTAGCGGGAATTGGGATACGCAGTATTTT
d_call: NA; clone_size: NA; j_call: TRBJ1-1; v_call: TRBV30; cdr3_aa: CAWSVIEETEAFF; cdr3_nt: TGTGCCTGGAGTGTAATAGAGGAAACTGAAGCTTTCTTT
d_call: NA; clone_size: many; j_call: TRBJ2-5; v_call: TRBV29-1; cdr3_aa: CSVEGGVETQYF; cdr3_nt: TGCAGCGTTGAGGGGGGTGTGGAGACCCAGTACTTC
d_call: TRBD2; clone_size: few; j_call: TRBJ2-1; v_call: TRBV20-1; cdr3_aa: CSARKREGVSNEQFF; cdr3_nt: TGCAGTGCTAGGAAACGGGAGGGGGTCTCCAATGAGCAGTTCTTC
d_call: NA; clone_size: many; j_call: TRBJ2-5; v_call: TRBV29-1; cdr3_aa: CSVGDTQETQYF; cdr3_nt: TGCAGCGTGGGGGACACCCAAGAGACCCAGTACTTC
d_call: NA; clone_size: NA; j_call: TRBJ2-1; v_call: TRBV20-1; cdr3_aa: CSARGDKRINEQFF; cdr3_nt: TGCAGTGCTCGGGGGGACAAGCGCATCAATGAGCAGTTCTTC
d_call: NA; clone_size: NA; j_call: TRBJ2-7; v_call: TRBV20-1; cdr3_aa: CSARDRSPLPPYEQYF; cdr3_nt: TGCAGTGCTAGAGATAGGAGTCCTCTCCCACCCTACGAGCAGTACTTC
d_call: NA; clone_size: many; j_call: TRBJ1-1; v_call: TRBV29-1; cdr3_aa: CSVGDGMNTEAFF; cdr3_nt: TGCAGCGTGGGGGACGGAATGAACACTGAAGCTTTCTTT